The 19 T cell receptor beta chains listed next were all sequenced from one sample in a study of blood T cells in healthy people across ages. Through a sample-barcoded 5' primer and a J-beta primer mix, a second PCR was run for roughly 6 to 12 cycles. Each CDR3 protein is one row after TCRdb ran MiXCR on the 5' RACE reads. The profile shows roughly 900,000 distinct CDR3 sequences, less than 35% of them singletons. The sample was blood. All receptors derive from an elderly woman in good health.

This clonotype was seen many times. The rearrangement links TRBV6-4 to TRBJ2-7, with 7 bases matching TRBD1. The ends lost 3 bases at V and 2 bases at J; junction bases unmatched: 16. Per germline, CDR1 MRHNA and CDR2 SNTAGT. The CDR3 runs to 18 residues. CDR3 bases: TGTGCCAGCAGTGATAGAGGGACAGAGTACCCCGTAGCCTACGAGCAGTACTTC. It yields the protein CASSDRGTEYPVAYEQYF.

The chain combines TRBV6-1 with TRBJ2-5; TRBD2 might be the D (5 bases). Judging by the DNA end, TRBJ2-7 fits better; the J call may be wrong. Germline V CDR1 and CDR2: MNHNS, SASEGT. CDR3 length: 16 amino acids. The DNA for the CDR3 is TGTGCCAGCAGTGAAGCCGACTCTAGCAGACGTACCGAGCAGTACTTC. Its protein is CASSEADSSRRTEQYF.

This clonotype was recorded at least ten times. The chain is built from TRBV20-1 and TRBJ2-2; 8 bases match TRBD1. J gave up 6 bases and V 0 bases, and 6 bases lay outside the gene matches. This CDR3 comprises 15 residues. Germline values: CDR1 DFQATT, CDR2 SNEGSKA (reference sequence). The CDR3 nucleotides are TGCAGTGCTAGAGATCACGGACAGGGCCCCGGGGAGCTGTTTTTT. This sequence encodes CSARDHGQGPGELFF.

The chain is built from TRBV3-1 and TRBJ1-6; the D is unclear. The CDR3 is 12 amino acids. Trimming cost V 0 bases and J 13 bases, with 7 bases left between them. From germline, CDR1 is LGHDT and CDR2 YNNKEL (reference sequence). The CDR3 region is CASSQEGRPLHF. For the CDR3, the DNA is TGTGCCAGCAGCCAAGAGGGGAGGCCCCTCCACTTT.

The chain recombines TRBV12-3 or TRBV12-4 with TRBJ1-2; D might be TRBD1 (6 bases). This CDR3 is 14 amino acids long. The V end lost 5 bases, the J end lost 5 bases, and 15 bases lay between the germline ends. This CDR3 reads CASSGGQRGYGYTF. The DNA for the CDR3 is TGTGCCAGCAGTGGGGGCCAACGGGGGTATGGCTACACCTTC.

A note on this clonotype: One end of the junction fails to match germline, which may point to a read error. V usage is TRBV20-1 and J usage is TRBJ2-5; D is undetermined. The J call is in doubt because the DNA end fits TRBJ2-7 better. This CDR3 has 11 amino acids. The V gene's germline CDR1 is DFQATT and CDR2 SNEGSKA (reference sequence). The CDR3 DNA reads TGCAGTGCTGGAGAGGACTACGAGCAGTACTTC. Amino acid sequence: CSAGEDYEQYF.

This clonotype was recorded at least ten times. The rearrangement uses TRBV7-9 and TRBJ1-2; tentatively, D is TRBD1 (6 bases). CDR1 is SEHNR, CDR2 FQNEAQ, per germline (reference sequence). The CDR3 sequence is 17 residues long. V lost 5 bases and J lost 0, with 19 bases in between. CDR3 in amino acids: CASSPSRGDGSNYGYTF. CDR3 in DNA: TGTGCCAGCAGCCCTAGTAGGGGGGACGGCTCTAACTATGGCTACACCTTC.

The gene calls are TRBV5-1 and TRBJ2-2; 9 bases agree with TRBD1. Germline lookup yields CDR1 SGHRS and CDR2 YFSETQ. The CDR3 is 16 amino acids. Losses at the gene ends were 3 bases for V and 1 base for J; bases not matched to a gene: 4. CDR3 in DNA: TGCGCCAGCAGCTCTGGGACAGGGTTGAACACCGGGGAGCTGTTTTTT. Translated, it gives CASSSGTGLNTGELFF.

The J gene is TRBJ1-4, the V gene TRBV6-6; TRBD1 matches 8 bases. Germline-derived CDR1 and CDR2 are MNHNY and SVGAGI (reference sequence). CDR3 length: 14 amino acids. Trimming removed 6 bases from V and 6 bases from J; junction bases left unmatched: 6. The CDR3, as DNA: TGTGCCAGCAGGTCGGGACAGGCGGATGAAAAACTGTTTTTT. Translated: CASRSGQADEKLFF.

In its sample, this clonotype was seen many times. The V gene is TRBV20-1, the J gene TRBJ2-7; 7 nucleotides line up with TRBD1. Germline assignment: CDR1 DFQATT and CDR2 SNEGSKA (reference sequence). Trimming took 4 bases from V and 3 from J; bases not matched to a gene: 6. The CDR3 totals 13 residues. The DNA for the CDR3 is TGCAGTGCTAATCCGGGACAGCTCTACGAGCAGTACTTC. Protein product: CSANPGQLYEQYF.

The genes are TRBV12-3 or TRBV12-4 and TRBJ2-1; D is perhaps TRBD1 (5 bases). The CDR3 has 13 residues. V lost 3 bases and J lost 8, with 11 bases in between. DNA of the CDR3: TGTGCCAGCAGTTTTCCCCAGGGCCATGAGCAGTTCTTC. Protein product: CASSFPQGHEQFF.

This clonotype was found a few times. The rearrangement joins TRBV6-1 to TRBJ1-1; D is unclear. Trimming took 4 bases from V and 5 from J, leaving 11 bases between them. The CDR3 length is 13 residues. Germline V gene sequence: CDR1 MNHNS, CDR2 SASEGT. In DNA, the CDR3 is TGTGCCAGCAGTGCCGGGCCAGATACTGAAGCTTTCTTT. Amino acid sequence: CASSAGPDTEAFF.

Comments on this clonotype: Given a much more abundant clone one base away, this may be a read error. This chain connects TRBV18 to TRBJ2-5; the match to TRBD1 covers 9 bases. The CDR3 is made up of 16 amino acids. Per the germline V gene, CDR1 is KGHSH and CDR2 is LQKENI. Trimming at V came to 1 base and at J to 5 bases, leaving 8 bases not matched to a gene. The CDR3: CASSPQGQGGKETQYF. CDR3 nucleotide sequence: TGTGCCAGCTCACCACAGGGACAGGGTGGCAAGGAGACCCAGTACTTC.

This chain uses TRBV7-2 with TRBJ2-3, with 7 bases aligning to TRBD2. Trimming cost V 3 bases and J 6 bases; bases outside gene matches: 12. This CDR3 has 16 amino acids. Germline-derived CDR1 and CDR2 are SGHTA and FQGNSA. CDR3 protein: CASSLGSAGAPDTQYF. CDR3 sequence (DNA): TGTGCCAGCAGCTTGGGGTCGGCGGGAGCCCCCGATACGCAGTATTTT. Filled out from reference TRBV7-2 and TRBJ2-3, the complete variable domain reads GAGVSQSPSNKVTEKGKDVELRCDPISGHTALYWYRQSLGQGLEFLIYFQGNSAPDKSGLPSDRFSAERTGGSVSTLTIQRTQQEDSAVYLCASSLGSAGAPDTQYFGPGTRLTVL.

J is TRBJ1-2 and V is TRBV3-1; the D is unclear. Trimming cost V 2 bases and J 0 bases, with 4 bases left between them. Germline loops: CDR1 LGHDT, CDR2 YNNKEL (reference sequence). This CDR3 is 13 amino acids long. The CDR3 reads CASSQRTNYGYTF. In nucleotides, the CDR3 is TGTGCCAGCAGCCAAAGGACTAACTATGGCTACACCTTC.

The chain links TRBV29-1 to TRBJ1-2, with unresolved D. The V end lost 1 base, the J end lost 1 base, and 4 bases lay between the germline ends. CDR3 length equals 12 residues. Germline V gives CDR1 SQVTM, CDR2 ANQGSEA. CDR3 nucleotide sequence: TGCAGCGTTGAAGCTGATAACTATGGCTACACCTTC. Translated: CSVEADNYGYTF.

In this sample, this clonotype turned up once. The junction does not match germline at one end; this may be a read error. The J gene is TRBJ1-4, the V gene TRBV20-1; a possible D gene is TRBD1 (5 bases). Germline values: CDR1 DFQATT, CDR2 SNEGSKA (reference sequence). The CDR3 runs to 15 residues. Written as DNA, the CDR3 is TGCAGTGCTAGGCTCGCACTTGGGGCTAATGAAGAACTGTTTTTT. This translates into CSARLALGANEELFF.

On this clonotype: A much larger clone is a single base away; this may be a read error. The chain uses TRBV12-1 and TRBJ2-3. TRBV12-1 is recorded as a pseudogene. CDR3 length: 13 amino acids. CDR3 residues: CASSMNYRYTQYF. CDR3 DNA: TGTGCCAGCAGCATGAACTACAGATATACGCAGTATTTT.

This clonotype was picked up many times. This may be a read error: a much more frequent sequence differs by one nucleotide. The V call is TRBV7-9, the J call TRBJ2-7; TRBD1 agrees at 10 bases. This CDR3 is 14 amino acids long. Germline V gene data show CDR1 as SEHNR and CDR2 as FQNEAQ (reference sequence). With 4 bases clipped from V and 7 bases from J, the junction kept 7 bases outside the gene matches. The chain's CDR3 is CASSSGQGKNEQYF. The DNA for the CDR3 is TGTGCCAGCAGCTCGGGACAGGGGAAGAATGAGCAGTACTTC. Based on the CDR3 plus reference TRBV7-9 and TRBJ2-7, the full variable domain is DTGVSQNPRHKITKRGQNVTFRCDPISEHNRLYWYRQTLGQGPEFLTYFQNEAQLEKSRLLSDRFSAERPKGSFSTLEIQRTEQGDSAMYLCASSSGQGKNEQYFGPGTRLTVT.